Shown below are 14 T cell receptor beta chains from a single sample sequenced in a study of shared clonotypes between healthy human individuals. CD8 cells regarded as naive lacked CD45RO, were positively chosen for CCR7, and omitted terminally differentiated effector memory CD45RA+ cells. Sequencing used immunoSEQ multiplex PCR; TCRdb keeps in-frame clones, though not all of them. The sample lists about 600,000 clones, less than 97% occurring once. The sequenced material came from naive CD8+ T cells sorted from blood. The receptors here all came from a young woman in good health.

The chain combines TRBV10-2 with TRBJ2-1, with 7 bases identical to TRBD2. V shed 3 bases, J shed 3 bases, and the junction held 5 bases outside the gene matches. Germline CDR1 reads WSHSY; CDR2 reads SAAADI. This CDR3 region has 15 residues. Here the CDR3 reads CASSDGGSGYNEQFF. The CDR3 DNA follows: TGCGCCAGCAGTGATGGCGGGAGTGGCTACAATGAGCAGTTCTTC.

To note about this clone: A read error may account for a junction end that differs from germline. The gene calls are TRBV5-6 and TRBJ2-5; D not certain. The CDR3 is 13 residues long. Germline V gene lookup returns CDR1 SGHDT and CDR2 YYEEEE. CDR3 protein: CASSWGSSGPYNF. CDR3 sequence (DNA): TGTGCCAGCAGCTGGGGTTCCTCCGGGCCCTACAACTTC.

The chain employs TRBV18 and TRBJ2-7, with TRBD1 as a possible D gene (6 bases). Trimming pared 1 base from V and 8 bases from J, leaving 21 bases between. The germline V gene encodes CDR1 KGHSH and CDR2 LQKENI. This CDR3 contains 16 residues. The CDR3 here is CASSPLRGAEDTKQYF. The CDR3 region has the DNA TGTGCCAGCTCACCACTCAGGGGCGCGGAGGATACCAAGCAGTACTTC.

The V gene is TRBV28, the J gene TRBJ2-1; D is uncertain. Trimming removed 6 bases from V and 7 bases from J, with 13 bases in between. The germline V gene has CDR1 MDHEN and CDR2 SYDVKM. This CDR3 region has 13 residues. CDR3 sequence (DNA): TGTGCCAGCAGCCCCTCCTCGTGGAATGAGCAGTTCTTC. Amino acid sequence: CASSPSSWNEQFF.

The CDR3 DNA is TGTGCCAGCAGCCCGCGGACTACCACCTACGAGCAGTACTTC. Translated: CASSPRTTTYEQYF. V is TRBV5-4 and J is TRBJ2-7, with a tentative D call TRBD2 (6 bases). Germline V gene data show CDR1 as SGHNT and CDR2 as YYREEE (reference sequence). The CDR3 is 14 residues long. Trimming left V 4 bases short and J 2 bases short, with 13 bases between.

In this sample, this clone turned up once. The chain has TRBV5-1 and TRBJ2-3; D perhaps matches TRBD1 (6 bases). This CDR3 region has 14 residues. CDR1 is SGHRS and CDR2 is YFSETQ in the germline V gene. Between the trimmed V and J ends, which lost 4 bases and 8 bases, there was a span of 17 bases. The CDR3 DNA follows: TGCGCCAGCAGCATCTCAGGACAGCCCGGTACGCAGTATTTT. Translated: CASSISGQPGTQYF. The variable domain in full, with the rest retrieved from reference TRBV5-1 and TRBJ2-3, is KAGVTQTPRYLIKTRGQQVTLSCSPISGHRSVSWYQQTPGQGLQFLFEYFSETQRNKGNFPGRFSGRQFSNSRSEMNVSTLELGDSALYLCASSISGQPGTQYFGPGTRLTVL.

The chain has TRBV2 and TRBJ1-1; D is possibly TRBD1 (6 bases). V gave up 5 bases and J gave up 10 bases, with 26 bases separating them. Germline-derived CDR1 and CDR2 are SNHLY and FYNNEI. The CDR3 loop spans 16 amino acids. CDR3 DNA sequence: TGTGCCAGCAGTTCCACTGCGGGACACCCAAATAGCGTAGCTTTCTTT. As protein: CASSSTAGHPNSVAFF.

The gene calls are TRBV2 and TRBJ2-3, with D maybe TRBD2 (6 bases). The CDR3 has 14 residues. Trimming took 1 base from V and 3 from J, leaving 8 bases between them. Germline values: CDR1 SNHLY, CDR2 FYNNEI. In DNA, the CDR3 is TGTGCCAGCAGTGAAGGCGGGATGACAGATACGCAGTATTTT. Its protein is CASSEGGMTDTQYF. Filled out from reference TRBV2 and TRBJ2-3, the complete variable domain reads EPEVTQTPSHQVTQMGQEVILRCVPISNHLYFYWYRQILGQKVEFLVSFYNNEISEKSEIFDDQFSVERPDGSNFTLKIRSTKLEDSAMYFCASSEGGMTDTQYFGPGTRLTVL.

The chain carries TRBV28 and TRBJ2-1; TRBD2 matches at 7 bases. The V segment lost 2 bases and the J segment 7 bases; nucleotides outside the gene matches: 8. This CDR3 is 15 amino acids long. Germline V gene data show CDR1 as MDHEN and CDR2 as SYDVKM. In DNA, the CDR3 is TGTGCCAGCAGTTTACTTGCGGGAGACCTGAATGAGCAGTTCTTC. Amino acid sequence: CASSLLAGDLNEQFF.

V is TRBV19 and J is TRBJ2-2; D is ambiguous. Germline loops: CDR1 LNHDA, CDR2 SQIVND (reference sequence). This CDR3 has 15 residues. V was pared by 6 bases and J by 7 bases, with 18 bases between. This CDR3 reads CASSPKDELGGELFF. The CDR3 DNA is TGTGCCAGTAGCCCCAAGGACGAATTGGGCGGGGAGCTGTTTTTT.

The chain joins TRBV4-1 to TRBJ2-7, with TRBD2 identical over 9 bases. The CDR3 length is 15 residues. Unmatched junction bases numbered 5, after V lost 1 base and J lost 4 bases. CDR1 MGHRA and CDR2 YSYEKL come from the germline V gene. CDR3 DNA: TGCGCCAGCAGCCAAGGCGCAGCGGGAGGTTACGAGCAGTACTTC. As protein: CASSQGAAGGYEQYF.

This clone was seen once. The chain couples TRBV5-6 to TRBJ2-3, with unresolved D. The CDR3 totals 18 residues. V dropped 0 bases and J dropped 4 bases, with 21 bases sitting between them. CDR1 is SGHDT, CDR2 YYEEEE, per germline. The chain's CDR3 is CASSLVSLGTKTPDTQYF. CDR3 bases: TGTGCCAGCAGCTTGGTGAGCCTGGGTACAAAGACACCAGATACGCAGTATTTT.

The V call is TRBV7-6, the J call TRBJ2-3; 15 bases line up with TRBD2. V shed 2 bases, J shed 3 bases, and the junction held 6 bases outside the gene matches. Germline-derived CDR1 and CDR2 are SGHVS and FNYEAQ. This CDR3 is 18 amino acids long. CDR3: CASSLPRTSGRATDTQYF. CDR3 sequence (DNA): TGTGCCAGCAGCTTACCCCGGACTAGCGGGAGGGCGACAGATACGCAGTATTTT. Combining the CDR3 with reference TRBV7-6 and TRBJ2-3 gives the whole variable domain GAGVSQSPRYKVTKRGQDVALRCDPISGHVSLYWYRQALGQGPEFLTYFNYEAQQDKSGLPNDRFSAERPEGSISTLTIQRTEQRDSAMYRCASSLPRTSGRATDTQYFGPGTRLTVL.

J is TRBJ2-1 and V is TRBV5-4; the D gene is possibly TRBD1 (5 bases). V was clipped by 5 bases and J by 0 bases, with 12 bases between them. The length of the CDR3 is 15 residues. CDR1 is SGHNT and CDR2 is YYREEE in the germline V gene (reference sequence). The CDR3 sequence is CASRIGASSYNEQFF. In DNA form, the CDR3 reads TGTGCCAGCAGGATAGGGGCGAGCTCCTACAATGAGCAGTTCTTC. Drawing the rest from reference TRBV5-4 and TRBJ2-1, the complete variable domain is ETGVTQSPTHLIKTRGQQVTLRCSSQSGHNTVSWYQQALGQGPQFIFQYYREEENGRGNFPPRFSGLQFPNYSSELNVNALELDDSALYLCASRIGASSYNEQFFGPGTRLTVL.